Given below is one T cell receptor (beta chain) in context. The record originates from a study of radiotherapy plus CTLA-4 blockade in lung cancer. Data came from immunoSEQ multiplex PCR; TCRdb stores just in-frame clones and leaves some out. This repertoire shows just under 60,000 clones, 77% found once; its top ten account for roughly 4%. The V and J ends lost 1 base and 4 bases respectively, with 11 bases between them. Germline-derived CDR1 and CDR2 are MNHEY and SVGAGI. This CDR3 is 15 amino acids long. The rearrangement joins TRBV6-5 to TRBJ2-1; tentative D call: TRBD2 (7 bases). This clonotype originated in a human donor with non-small cell lung cancer who had a partial response to radiotherapy plus ipilimumab. The source was peripheral blood, collected from a patient treated with radiotherapy plus ipilimumab. The CDR3 nucleotides read TGTGCCAGCAGTTACTTCGGGGGGCCTTACAATGAGCAGTTCTTC. This sequence encodes CASSYFGGPYNEQFF.